Listed here are 16 T cell receptor beta chains from one sample, sequenced in a study of cytomegalovirus exposure and HLA in healthy donors. Primers included in the PCR were 60 Vbeta and 13 Jbeta primers. Profiling relied on immunoSEQ multiplex PCR, and the TCRdb table lists in-frame clones only, not all of them. Among around 140,000 clones listed, about four fifths were seen once. Sequenced: PBMCs. The receptors here all came from a young woman in good health and CMV-seropositive.

The chain joins TRBV6-5 to TRBJ1-5; D is unclear. V lost 4 bases and J 4 bases, leaving 11 bases between the germline ends. Germline V gene lookup returns CDR1 MNHEY and CDR2 SVGAGI. The CDR3 has 14 amino acids. CDR3 DNA: TGTGCCAGCAGTTCCGGGGTGGGGAATCAGCCCCAGCATTTT. Translation gives CASSSGVGNQPQHF.

The gene calls are TRBV19 and TRBJ2-5; D is uncertain. Germline assignment: CDR1 LNHDA and CDR2 SQIVND (reference sequence). CDR3 length: 13 residues. Trimming cost V 4 bases and J 4 bases, with 10 bases left between them. The CDR3 loop is CASSSSVPETQYF. The CDR3 DNA sequence: TGTGCCAGTAGTAGCAGCGTACCAGAGACCCAGTACTTC.

This clone appeared once. V usage is TRBV29-1 and J usage is TRBJ2-3, with D uncertain. V lost 7 bases, J lost 2 bases, and 10 bases lay in between. CDR3 length: 12 amino acids. CDR1 and CDR2 from the germline V gene are SQVTM and ANQGSEA. CDR3 protein: CSGQALTDTQYF. The CDR3, as DNA: TGCAGCGGCCAGGCGCTCACAGATACGCAGTATTTT.

The chain uses TRBV6-6 and TRBJ1-5; 8 positions match TRBD1. Looked up from germline, CDR1 is MNHNY and CDR2 is SVGAGI (reference sequence). Unmatched junction bases numbered 0, after V lost 4 bases and J lost 1 base. The CDR3 covers 14 residues. CDR3 protein: CASSWDRSNQPQHF. In DNA, the CDR3 is TGTGCCAGCAGTTGGGACAGGAGCAATCAGCCCCAGCATTTT.

The chain employs TRBV27 and TRBJ2-3; 7 bases map to TRBD1. The germline V gene encodes CDR1 MNHEY and CDR2 SMNVEV (reference sequence). There are 15 residues in the CDR3. Trimming removed 3 bases from V and 5 bases from J; junction bases left unmatched: 8. Here the CDR3 reads CASSFGTALGDTQYF. As DNA, the CDR3 is TGTGCCAGCAGTTTCGGGACAGCCCTGGGAGATACGCAGTATTTT.

For the CDR3, the DNA is TGTGCCACCGATGGGGGGGCTAGCAATCAGCCCCAGCATTTT. Residues: CATDGGASNQPQHF. The J gene is TRBJ1-5, the V gene TRBV28; D possibly corresponds to TRBD1 (6 bases). V was trimmed by 10 bases and J by 0 bases, leaving 13 bases between them. The germline gives CDR1 MDHEN, CDR2 SYDVKM. The CDR3 sequence is 14 residues long. The full variable domain, its missing parts supplied by reference TRBV28 and TRBJ1-5, is DVKVTQSSRYLVKRTGEKVFLECVQDMDHENMFWYRQDPGLGLRLIYFSYDVKMKEKGDIPEGYSVSREKKERFSLILESASTNQTSMYLCATDGGASNQPQHFGDGTRLSIL.

This chain connects TRBV29-1 to TRBJ2-7; perhaps TRBD1 as D (6 bases). Between the trimmed V and J ends, which lost 2 bases and 2 bases, there was a span of 13 bases. The CDR3 is made up of 14 amino acids. The V gene's germline CDR1 is SQVTM and CDR2 ANQGSEA. In DNA form, the CDR3 reads TGCAGCGTTGAAAAAACAGGGTCGCCCTACGAGCAGTACTTC. Protein product: CSVEKTGSPYEQYF.

The chain is built from TRBV25-1 and TRBJ1-1; weak D call: TRBD1 (6 bases). Trimming took 8 bases from V and 1 from J, leaving 17 bases between them. Germline V gene data show CDR1 as MGHDK and CDR2 as SYGVNS. The CDR3 runs to 15 residues. The CDR3 DNA reads TGTGCCAGCCAGATCCTTACAGGGTCGAACACTGAAGCTTTCTTT. It encodes CASQILTGSNTEAFF.

This chain uses TRBV27 with TRBJ2-5, with D maybe TRBD1 (5 bases). Looked up from germline, CDR1 is MNHEY and CDR2 is SMNVEV (reference sequence). Trimming removed 6 bases from V and 2 bases from J, with 13 bases in between. The CDR3 runs to 14 residues. The CDR3 is CASRLQGIQETQYF. In nucleotides, the CDR3 is TGTGCCAGCAGACTTCAGGGAATTCAAGAGACCCAGTACTTC.

The DNA of the CDR3 is TGTGCCAGTAGTGCAACAGGGGGCGGGGAGACCCAGTACTTC. Translated: CASSATGGGETQYF. The genes are TRBV19 and TRBJ2-5, with TRBD1 identical over 9 bases. The V gene's germline CDR1 is LNHDA and CDR2 SQIVND (reference sequence). With V trimmed by 5 bases and J by 5 bases, 6 bases remained unmatched. This CDR3 comprises 14 residues.

J is TRBJ1-6 and V is TRBV2, with 10 positions matching TRBD1. Germline loops: CDR1 SNHLY, CDR2 FYNNEI. V dropped 10 bases and J dropped 8; count of bases not matched to a gene: 5. The CDR3 extends over 13 amino acids. CDR3 residues: CATQTGGYSPLHF. For the CDR3, the DNA is TGTGCCACTCAGACAGGGGGCTATTCACCCCTCCACTTT.

The chain carries TRBV30 and TRBJ2-7; 10 nucleotides match TRBD1. The length of the CDR3 is 14 residues. Germline V gene sequence: CDR1 GTSNPN, CDR2 SVGIG (reference sequence). V was pared by 5 bases and J by 4 bases, with 8 bases of the junction left unmatched. The CDR3 sequence: CAWGKGQGRYEQYF. In nucleotides, the CDR3 is TGTGCCTGGGGGAAGGGACAGGGGCGTTACGAGCAGTACTTC.

This clone was seen more than once but under ten times. The CDR3: CASSPLESRGPQHF. The CDR3 nucleotides are TGTGCCAGCTCACCCCTCGAGTCTCGGGGGCCCCAGCATTTT. The J gene is TRBJ1-5, the V gene TRBV18; D call uncertain. Trimming removed 3 bases at V and 9 bases at J, with 15 bases between. The CDR3 contains 14 residues. CDR1 is KGHSH and CDR2 is LQKENI in the germline V gene.

The V and J genes are TRBV19 and TRBJ2-7; D gene uncertain. With 6 bases removed from V and 3 bases from J, the gap between germline ends came to 12 bases. The CDR3 has 13 amino acids. Per the germline V gene, CDR1 is LNHDA and CDR2 is SQIVND (reference sequence). Here the CDR3 reads CASSPQSFYEQYF. In nucleotides, the CDR3 is TGTGCCAGTAGCCCTCAGTCTTTCTACGAGCAGTACTTC.

V gene TRBV28 combines with J gene TRBJ2-1; 8 nucleotides line up with TRBD2. The germline CDR1 and CDR2 sequences are MDHEN and SYDVKM. V lost 6 bases and J lost 2; bases outside the gene matches: 6. The CDR3 loop spans 15 amino acids. The CDR3 nucleotides are TGTGCCAGCAGAACGGGGGGGGAAACCTACAATGAGCAGTTCTTC. Its translation: CASRTGGETYNEQFF.

The V and J genes are TRBV5-1 and TRBJ2-1; 11 bases agree with TRBD1. The CDR3 extends over 16 amino acids. Germline assignment: CDR1 SGHRS and CDR2 YFSETQ. The ends lost 4 bases at V and 1 base at J; junction bases unmatched: 4. The CDR3 spells CASSGDRGVSYNEQFF. CDR3 DNA: TGCGCCAGCAGCGGGGACAGGGGGGTTTCCTACAATGAGCAGTTCTTC.